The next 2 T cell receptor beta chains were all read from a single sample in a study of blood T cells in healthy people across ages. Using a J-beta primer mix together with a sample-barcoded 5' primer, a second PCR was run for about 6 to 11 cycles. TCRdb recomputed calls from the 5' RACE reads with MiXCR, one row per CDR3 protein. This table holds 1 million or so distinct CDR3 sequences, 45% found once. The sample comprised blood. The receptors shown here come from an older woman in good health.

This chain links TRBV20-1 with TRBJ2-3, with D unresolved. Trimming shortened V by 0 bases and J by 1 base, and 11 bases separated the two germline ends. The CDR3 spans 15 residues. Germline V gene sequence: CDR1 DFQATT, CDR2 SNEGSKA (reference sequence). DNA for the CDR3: TGCAGTGCTAGAGAGGGCAGCCAACGCACAGATACGCAGTATTTT. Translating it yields CSAREGSQRTDTQYF.

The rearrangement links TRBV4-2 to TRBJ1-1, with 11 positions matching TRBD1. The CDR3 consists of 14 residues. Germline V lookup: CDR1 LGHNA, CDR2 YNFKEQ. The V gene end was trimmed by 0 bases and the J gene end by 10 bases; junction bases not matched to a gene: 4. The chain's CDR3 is CASSQDWTGGRAFF. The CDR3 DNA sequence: TGTGCCAGCAGCCAAGATTGGACAGGGGGCCGAGCTTTCTTT.